One and the same sample provided the 21 T cell receptor beta chains below, sequenced in a study of T cell repertoires in cytomegalovirus infection. From the reads, TCRdb called clonotypes with MiXCR, one entry per CDR3 protein. The table shows around 210,000 distinct CDR3 sequences, with roughly 6.5% occurring only once. Sequencing input: PBMCs. The source is a human donor in good health (CMV status not recorded). Some clones in this sample may be carry-over from other donors' samples.

Ten or more counts support this clonotype. The chain has TRBV7-9 and TRBJ1-1; perhaps TRBD1 as D (5 bases). V shed 6 bases and J shed 3 bases, with 14 bases lying between them. Germline-derived CDR1 and CDR2 are SEHNR and FQNEAQ (reference sequence). The CDR3 extends over 14 amino acids. CDR3 DNA sequence: TGTGCCAGCAGTTTACCAGGGTGGGACACTGAAGCTTTCTTT. Protein: CASSLPGWDTEAFF.

This clonotype occurred many times. The chain is built from TRBV5-1 and TRBJ2-4; D might be TRBD2 (6 bases). CDR1 and CDR2 (germline): SGHRS, YFSETQ. V was clipped by 3 bases and J by 8 bases, with 15 bases between them. The CDR3 extends over 14 amino acids. CDR3 coding DNA: TGCGCCAGCAGCTCCGTAGGGCCGGGAGACATTCAGTACTTC. Translation: CASSSVGPGDIQYF.

There are many counts of this clonotype. This CDR3 is CSVGGMEGITEAFF. Written as DNA, the CDR3 is TGCAGCGTTGGGGGGATGGAGGGGATCACTGAAGCTTTCTTT. The V and J genes are TRBV29-1 and TRBJ1-1; tentative D call: TRBD1 (5 bases). V was pared by 4 bases and J by 4 bases, with 16 bases between. The germline V gene encodes CDR1 SQVTM and CDR2 ANQGSEA. The CDR3 totals 14 residues.

The chain couples TRBV30 to TRBJ2-2, with TRBD2 as a possible D gene (6 bases). Germline V CDR1 and CDR2: GTSNPN, SVGIG (reference sequence). This CDR3 region has 15 residues. The ends were cut back, 0 bases at V and 1 base at J, with 9 bases in the middle. The CDR3 nucleotides are TGTGCCTGGAGTGTACAGGAGGGGAACACCGGGGAGCTGTTTTTT. It yields the protein CAWSVQEGNTGELFF.

This clonotype was detected many times. One end of the junction varies from germline; a read error may be responsible. The chain couples TRBV6-6 to TRBJ2-1; possibly TRBD1 for D (6 bases). The CDR3 covers 11 residues. Germline assignment: CDR1 MNHNY and CDR2 SVGAGI (reference sequence). The CDR3 coding sequence is TGTGCCAGCAGTTCCCGACAGGTTGGGGCCTTC. As protein: CASSSRQVGAF.

The V gene is TRBV2, the J gene TRBJ2-5; tentative D call: TRBD2 (5 bases). The CDR3 runs 13 residues. The V gene lost 5 bases and the J gene lost 3 bases, with 10 bases spanning the gap. CDR1 SNHLY and CDR2 FYNNEI come from the germline V gene. The CDR3 coding sequence is TGTGCCAGCAGTACCCAGGAGGAAGAGACCCAGTACTTC. This sequence encodes CASSTQEEETQYF.

This clonotype was picked up many times. V and J are TRBV7-2 and TRBJ2-5; D ambiguous. Germline CDR1 is SGHTA and CDR2 is FQGNSA. The V end lost 5 bases, the J end lost 5 bases, and 9 bases lay between the germline ends. This CDR3 has 12 amino acids. The CDR3 nucleotides read TGTGCCAGCAGCCCCCCGTGGGAGACCCAGTACTTC. Protein product: CASSPPWETQYF.

The sample holds many counts of this clonotype. The CDR3 is CASTRTGTDTEAFF. The DNA for the CDR3 is TGTGCCAGCACCCGGACAGGGACTGACACTGAAGCTTTCTTT. V gene TRBV3-1 combines with J gene TRBJ1-1, with 8 bases that match TRBD1. V gave up 7 bases and J gave up 3 bases; unmatched junction bases: 7. CDR1 LGHDT and CDR2 YNNKEL come from the germline V gene (reference sequence). This CDR3 has 14 residues.

This clonotype was counted once. A read error may explain this, as a much larger clone is one base away. The conserved closing phenylalanine or tryptophan is absent in this CDR3, likely reflecting a read error. CDR3 sequence reads: CAWTGRRGDSPLHY. CDR3 DNA sequence: TGTGCCTGGACTGGACGGCGGGGGGATTCACCCCTCCACTAT. The J gene is TRBJ1-6, the V gene TRBV30; tentatively, D is TRBD1 (5 bases). V shed 4 bases and J shed 8 bases, with 15 bases lying between them. In germline, CDR1 is GTSNPN, CDR2 SVGIG (reference sequence). There are 14 residues in the CDR3.

This clonotype has just a few counts. The V and J genes are TRBV20-1 and TRBJ1-2, with a possible D match to TRBD1 (6 bases). The CDR3 runs 15 residues. With 4 bases removed from V and 4 bases from J, the gap between germline ends came to 19 bases. Germline loops: CDR1 DFQATT, CDR2 SNEGSKA (reference sequence). Here the CDR3 reads CSAINPSQGVYGYTF. The CDR3 DNA follows: TGCAGTGCTATAAACCCCTCACAGGGCGTCTATGGCTACACCTTC.

As for this clonotype: Being one base from a much bigger clone, this may be a read error. The CDR3 region has the DNA TGTGCCTGGGACCCCAGCGGAGTTCAAGAGACCCAGTGCTTC. Its translation: CAWDPSGVQETQCF. The chain links TRBV30 to TRBJ2-5; D is perhaps TRBD2 (5 bases). Per germline, CDR1 GTSNPN and CDR2 SVGIG (reference sequence). The CDR3 contains 14 residues.

This clonotype was detected many times. This chain links TRBV7-2 with TRBJ2-7, with D hard to call. Germline CDR1 SGHTA, CDR2 FQGNSA. V lost 4 bases and J lost 4, with 5 bases in between. The CDR3 covers 11 residues. CDR3 protein: CASSYYYEQYF. The CDR3 nucleotides read TGTGCCAGCAGCTACTATTACGAGCAGTACTTC.

This clonotype appeared many times. The chain links TRBV5-6 to TRBJ1-2, with TRBD1 matching over 9 bases. The CDR3 runs to 17 residues. V gave up 4 bases and J gave up 4 bases; unmatched junction bases: 14. Germline assignment: CDR1 SGHDT and CDR2 YYEEEE. As DNA, the CDR3 is TGTGCCAGCAGCCCTCCCGGGACAGGGAGGCCGGGCTATGGCTACACCTTC. Amino acid sequence: CASSPPGTGRPGYGYTF.

There are many counts of this clonotype. The V and J genes are TRBV13 and TRBJ1-2; D remains ambiguous. There are 13 residues in the CDR3. Germline CDR1 reads PRHDT; CDR2 reads FYEKMQ (reference sequence). V shed 1 base and J shed 1 base, with 4 bases lying between them. CDR3 protein: CASSLADNYGYTF. DNA of the CDR3: TGTGCCAGCAGCTTAGCGGATAACTATGGCTACACCTTC.

In its sample, this clonotype was seen many times. The chain combines TRBV6-5 with TRBJ2-1, with TRBD1 matching 7 bases. CDR3 length: 14 residues. Trimming took 1 base from V and 15 from J; bases not matched to a gene: 12. Germline V gene data show CDR1 as MNHEY and CDR2 as SVGAGI. In DNA, the CDR3 is TGTGCCAGCAGTTACTATCGACAGGGTTTGGTCCCGTTCTTC. It translates to CASSYYRQGLVPFF.

This clonotype was counted ten times or more. This chain uses TRBV5-6 with TRBJ1-1, with D perhaps TRBD1 (5 bases). The CDR3 has 13 residues. The ends were cut back, 4 bases at V and 6 bases at J, with 13 bases in the middle. Germline assignment: CDR1 SGHDT and CDR2 YYEEEE. DNA for the CDR3: TGTGCCAGCAGCGGGACCGCTACATCTGAAGCTTTCTTT. This encodes CASSGTATSEAFF. The full variable domain, rest sourced from reference TRBV5-6 and TRBJ1-1, is DAGVTQSPTHLIKTRGQQVTLRCSPKSGHDTVSWYQQALGQGPQFIFQYYEEEERQRGNFPDRFSGHQFPNYSSELNVNALLLGDSALYLCASSGTATSEAFFGQGTRLTVV.

A note on this clonotype: This could be a read error, since a much larger clone is one nucleotide away. The rearrangement joins TRBV20-1 to TRBJ1-4; tentatively, D is TRBD1 (5 bases). This CDR3 is built from 15 residues. CDR1 is DFQATT, CDR2 SNEGSKA, per germline (reference sequence). As DNA, the CDR3 is TGCAGTGATAGAGATCAGATCGGGGGGGGGGAAAAACTGTTTTTT. This codes for CSDRDQIGGGEKLFF.

The chain has TRBV28 and TRBJ2-5, with TRBD1 identical over 8 bases. CDR1 is MDHEN, CDR2 SYDVKM, per germline. V dropped 6 bases and J dropped 7; count of bases not matched to a gene: 10. The CDR3 loop spans 14 amino acids. For the CDR3, the DNA is TGTGCCAGCAGGACTGGACAGGGCGCGGGGACCCAGTACTTC. Translating it yields CASRTGQGAGTQYF.

The J gene is TRBJ2-7, the V gene TRBV10-3, with 9 bases identical to TRBD1. The germline V gene has CDR1 ENHRY and CDR2 SYGVKD. Germline trimming cut 3 bases from V and 9 bases from J; bases unmatched to any gene: 12. The CDR3 has 15 amino acids. The CDR3 DNA sequence: TGTGCCATCAGTGATGGAGACAGGGGGGGGGGGGGGCAGTACTTC. Its translation: CAISDGDRGGGGQYF.

This clonotype was recorded many times. The chain carries TRBV29-1 and TRBJ2-5; TRBD2 aligns across 8 bases. The CDR3 runs to 15 residues. V shed 3 bases, J shed 4 bases, and the junction held 10 bases outside the gene matches. In germline, CDR1 is SQVTM, CDR2 ANQGSEA. The chain's CDR3 is CSVEGFGGGLETQYF. In nucleotides, the CDR3 is TGCAGCGTTGAGGGCTTCGGGGGGGGATTAGAGACCCAGTACTTC. The full variable domain, its missing parts supplied by reference TRBV29-1 and TRBJ2-5, is SAVISQKPSRDICQRGTSLTIQCQVDSQVTMMFWYRQQPGQSLTLIATANQGSEATYESGFVIDKFPISRPNLTFSTLTVSNMSPEDSSIYLCSVEGFGGGLETQYFGPGTRLLVL.

The rearrangement joins TRBV19 to TRBJ1-5, with TRBD1 matching over 8 bases. V was pared by 7 bases and J by 6 bases, with 11 bases of the junction left unmatched. CDR1 is LNHDA, CDR2 SQIVND, per germline (reference sequence). This CDR3 spans 15 amino acids. CDR3 nucleotides: TGTGCCAGTACCTCTCAGGGGGCGCGAGCTCAGCCCCAGCATTTT. Translating gives CASTSQGARAQPQHF.